This T cell receptor beta chain was sequenced during a study of CD8+ T cells in alopecia areata. Study results and limitations: Scalp clonality and expanded CD8+ clones among the top 100 were significantly decreased by tofacitinib. In lesional scalp, particularly from alopecia totalis/universalis, clonality was higher than in normal scalp.

V gave up 3 bases and J gave up 3 bases, with 22 bases separating them. There are 17 residues in the CDR3. CDR1 and CDR2 (germline): SQVTM, ANQGSEA. The treatment here: oral pan-JAK inhibitor, 5-10 mg twice daily. For this clone: Its antigen is undetermined.

Reverse transcription of extracted RNA yielded cDNA, which provided the sequencing template. The data were produced by immunoSEQ multiplex PCR, yet TCRdb's version contains in-frame clones alone and is incomplete. Here the sample spans some 220,000 clones, more than 45% being singletons. The chain joins TRBV29-1 to TRBJ2-3; no definite D call. Material: CD4+ T cells sorted from blood, obtained at week 4, from a patient treated with tofacitinib. The sequence was obtained from a human donor with alopecia areata. The CDR3: CSVELGWASARTDTQYF. The CDR3 DNA reads as TGCAGCGTTGAGTTAGGGTGGGCGTCCGCGCGTACAGATACGCAGTATTTT.